Listed below are T cell receptor beta chains from one sample, sequenced in a study of T cell responses to AZD1222 COVID-19 vaccine. Assay: immunoSEQ multiplex PCR; the TCRdb copy retains only in-frame clones and omits some. The sample carries about 110,000 clones, about 90% recorded once. Here the sequenced sample was peripheral blood, taken 28 days after the second AZD1222 dose. Source of these receptors: an adult who received the AZD1222 COVID-19 vaccine. Each CDR3 is given without its conserved first and last residue. The order of the fields is V gene, CDR3 protein.

TRBV6-5	ATEKRGQETQY
TRBV30	AGSEGDYGYT
TRBV3-1/TRBV3-2	ASSLGYGLVEQY
TRBV7-8	ASSPYGPSTYNEQF
TRBV27	ASSSPAGDWREEGYGYT
TRBV10-3	AIGTGGVYGYT
TRBV7-9	ASSSQGAGELF
TRBV4-1	ASSQDGVGLRIPQH
TRBV5-3	ARSLVAAYEQY
TRBV28	ATTGLNTEAF
TRBV4-1	ASSLRTGAADMNTEAF
TRBV5-4	ASSLGGELNYGYT
TRBV7-3	ASSAQGGDLEAF
TRBV7-9	ASSLSGVWNTEAF
TRBV6-5	ASSYETEAF
TRBV5-1	ASSLGERNNEQF
TRBV28	ASSSPPGLAGTRAYEQY
TRBV2	ASSQTGLNTEAF
TRBV28	ASSLAASSYEQY
TRBV5-1	ASSSGQPYEQY
TRBV7-9	ASSLIGGDEQY
TRBV6-5	ASRAQGNYGYT
TRBV2	ASSRDRGRDEQF
TRBV29-1	SVATGQHQPQH
TRBV7-8	ASSRGADQGEQY
TRBV6-5	ASKFRDRDPLEQY
TRBV19	ASSWAGSGNQPQH
TRBV11-3	ASSPPIGGALETQY
TRBV2	ATNRGQYTEAF
TRBV9	ASSVAPRAYEQF
TRBV10-3	AISESLGTSGNTEAF
TRBV20-1	SASLGLPPDTQY
TRBV5-1	ASSSGQTSTDTQY
TRBV2	ASSRPNQPQH
TRBV4-1	ASSLAFGTGDYNEQF
TRBV5-6	ASSLGATEAF
TRBV5-5	ASSLRQVYLSSTDTQY
TRBV10-3	AIRAGDWTGELF
TRBV3-1/TRBV3-2	ASSQEASAYEQY
TRBV9	ASSPRGSDTQY
TRBV19	ASSIGRTEAF
TRBV7-3	ASRRDPKGNTIY
TRBV5-4	ASSLGTGGGNIQY
TRBV3-1/TRBV3-2	ASSQDDRDYGYT
TRBV2	ASSGTRQEYGYT